Listed below are T cell receptor beta chains from one sample, sequenced in a study of graft-versus-host responses after intestinal transplantation. The repertoire was sequenced with immunoSEQ multiplex PCR; TCRdb's copy has only in-frame clones and lacks some. The sample holds roughly 3,000 clones; around 29% are singletons and the top ten take about 6.3%. The source material was alloreactive CD4+ T cells from a mixed lymphocyte reaction culture, sampled before transplantation. These receptors originate from a human patient who was an organ donor for intestinal transplantation. Both conserved end residues are part of each CDR3. The order of the fields is J gene, V gene, CDR3 protein.

J: TRBJ1-1
V: TRBV10-3
CDR3: CAISEFGGGIGMNTEAFF

J: TRBJ2-3
V: TRBV7-8
CDR3: CASSPTTDTQYF

J: TRBJ1-1
V: TRBV7-8
CDR3: CASSLVQGTNEGTEAFF

J: TRBJ1-2
V: TRBV6-1
CDR3: CASRETGNYGYTF

J: TRBJ1-2
V: TRBV6-6
CDR3: CASISRDQFYGYTF

J: TRBJ1-1
V: TRBV7-9
CDR3: CASSLQGNTEAFF

J: TRBJ2-3
V: TRBV6-5
CDR3: CASSYVGVGVDTQYF

J: TRBJ2-1
V: TRBV5-1
CDR3: CASSLLIANYGQFF

J: TRBJ1-2
V: TRBV5-1
CDR3: CASSSTGNYGYTF

J: TRBJ1-3
V: TRBV4-2
CDR3: CASSPTGAAGNTIYF

J: TRBJ1-6
V: TRBV5-1
CDR3: CASSLQQGNSPLHF

J: TRBJ2-5
V: TRBV18
CDR3: CASSPQVAGLETQYF

J: TRBJ2-1
V: TRBV10-3
CDR3: CAISVLAGGLVGNEQFF

J: TRBJ1-4
V: TRBV18
CDR3: CASSPQSENEKLFF

J: TRBJ1-1
V: TRBV18
CDR3: CASSPIETNTEAFF